This passage covers 29 T cell receptor beta chains from one sample sequenced in a study of blood T cell repertoires in COVID-19. Using immunoSEQ multiplex PCR, the repertoire was profiled, and TCRdb retains in-frame clones only, with some absent. This sample has about 60,000 clones, with almost 90% found just once. Sequenced material: peripheral blood. The receptors derive from a man aged 55 to 70 with acute or convalescent COVID-19.

The rearrangement uses TRBV29-1 and TRBJ2-5, with TRBD2 matching over 9 bases. The CDR3 loop spans 12 amino acids. Germline V lookup: CDR1 SQVTM, CDR2 ANQGSEA. The V and J ends lost 6 bases and 5 bases, in that order; junction bases with no gene match: 4. The CDR3 loop is CSVLAGDETQYF. CDR3 bases: TGCAGCGTCTTAGCGGGAGACGAGACCCAGTACTTC.

This sequence joins TRBV19 and TRBJ1-2, with 7 bases lining up with TRBD1. CDR3 length: 13 amino acids. Germline-derived CDR1 and CDR2 are LNHDA and SQIVND (reference sequence). Trimming took 7 bases from V and 10 from J; bases not matched to a gene: 12. CDR3 in DNA: TGTGCCAGTATTGAACAGGGGCGCAATCTCTACACCTTC. This sequence encodes CASIEQGRNLYTF.

This clone came up once. This chain connects TRBV5-1 to TRBJ1-2; the match to TRBD1 covers 7 bases. This CDR3 is built from 15 residues. Germline V gives CDR1 SGHRS, CDR2 YFSETQ. The ends lost 4 bases at V and 4 bases at J; junction bases unmatched: 10. CDR3 sequence (DNA): TGCGCCAGCAGCGACCCAGGGGGTGCTATCTATGGCTACACCTTC. As protein: CASSDPGGAIYGYTF.

The chain uses TRBV15 and TRBJ1-5; D may be TRBD1 (5 bases). Germline V gene data show CDR1 as LNHNV and CDR2 as YYDKDF (reference sequence). The V end was cut by 4 bases, the J end by 9 bases, with 13 bases between. This CDR3 region has 13 residues. Here the CDR3 reads CATSKGTGVPQHF. The CDR3 nucleotides read TGTGCCACCAGCAAGGGGACGGGGGTGCCCCAGCATTTT.

The chain joins TRBV27 to TRBJ2-7, with 11 bases aligning to TRBD2. The CDR3 runs 15 residues. V gave up 6 bases and J gave up 4 bases; unmatched junction bases: 8. Germline CDR1 MNHEY, CDR2 SMNVEV (reference sequence). The CDR3 region is CASRTTSGIFYEQYF. In DNA, the CDR3 is TGTGCCAGCAGGACGACTAGCGGGATATTTTACGAGCAGTACTTC.

The chain has TRBV28 and TRBJ2-7, with D unclear. With 7 bases removed from V and 4 bases from J, the gap between germline ends came to 8 bases. From germline, CDR1 is MDHEN and CDR2 SYDVKM. The CDR3 has 11 amino acids. In nucleotides, the CDR3 is TGTGCCAGCAATTCAGGATACGAGCAGTACTTC. Its translation is CASNSGYEQYF.

The chain joins TRBV28 to TRBJ2-7; TRBD2 matches 8 bases. The CDR3 consists of 18 residues. Per the germline V gene, CDR1 is MDHEN and CDR2 is SYDVKM. V dropped 5 bases and J dropped 0; count of bases not matched to a gene: 15. CDR3 coding DNA: TGTGCCAGCAGTCTTTCTCGTTCCAAGCGGGGGAGCTCCTACGAGCAGTACTTC. Protein sequence: CASSLSRSKRGSSYEQYF.

V is TRBV12-3 or TRBV12-4 and J is TRBJ1-2; D unclear. V was trimmed by 3 bases and J by 4 bases, leaving 6 bases between them. This CDR3 comprises 12 residues. CDR3 bases: TGTGCCAGCAGTTTTTCCTCCTATGGCTACACCTTC. This codes for CASSFSSYGYTF.

The V gene is TRBV19, the J gene TRBJ2-4, with 11 bases that match TRBD2. The CDR3 sequence is 18 residues long. V lost 3 bases and J lost 8; bases outside the gene matches: 15. Germline CDR1 is LNHDA and CDR2 is SQIVND (reference sequence). CDR3 residues: CASSITSGRLMKGDIQYF. CDR3 nucleotide sequence: TGTGCCAGTAGTATCACTAGCGGGAGATTGATGAAGGGTGACATTCAGTACTTC. Variable domain in full (rest from reference TRBV19 and TRBJ2-4): DGGITQSPKYLFRKEGQNVTLSCEQNLNHDAMYWYRQDPGQGLRLIYYSQIVNDFQKGDIAEGYSVSREKKESFPLTVTSAQKNPTAFYLCASSITSGRLMKGDIQYFGAGTRLSVL.

The J gene is TRBJ1-6, the V gene TRBV28; no firm D call. With 5 bases removed from V and 8 bases from J, the gap between germline ends came to 10 bases. The CDR3 runs to 13 residues. Germline V gene sequence: CDR1 MDHEN, CDR2 SYDVKM. Here the CDR3 reads CASSRTGDSPLHF. The CDR3 region has the DNA TGTGCCAGCAGTAGGACCGGGGATTCACCCCTCCACTTT.

The J gene is TRBJ1-4, the V gene TRBV20-1; 7 bases map to TRBD1. After removal of 3 bases from V and 5 bases from J, the junction contained 3 bases not matched to a gene. CDR3 length: 13 residues. CDR1 DFQATT and CDR2 SNEGSKA come from the germline V gene (reference sequence). The CDR3 nucleotides read TGCAGTGCTAGTCAAGGGGGCAATGAAAAACTGTTTTTT. As protein: CSASQGGNEKLFF.

The chain recombines TRBV3-1 (or the pseudogene TRBV3-2) with TRBJ1-4; 10 bases agree with TRBD1. The CDR3 has 18 amino acids. Germline CDR1 reads LGHDT; CDR2 reads YNNKEL (reference sequence). Unmatched junction bases numbered 13, after V lost 1 base and J lost 8 bases. The CDR3 is CASSQGVLFGQGGEKLFF. The CDR3 nucleotides read TGTGCCAGCAGCCAAGGGGTTCTCTTTGGACAGGGGGGGGAAAAACTGTTTTTT.

This clone has just a few counts. CDR3 DNA sequence: TGTGCCAGTACTAGCGGGAGTTACGAGCAGTACTTC. Its protein product is CASTSGSYEQYF. The chain uses TRBV19 and TRBJ2-7, with 10 positions matching TRBD2. The CDR3 runs to 12 residues. V shed 7 bases, J shed 4 bases, and the junction held 1 base outside the gene matches. The germline V gene has CDR1 LNHDA and CDR2 SQIVND (reference sequence).

The chain recombines TRBV4-2 with TRBJ1-1; D perhaps matches TRBD1 (6 bases). Germline values: CDR1 LGHNA, CDR2 YNFKEQ. The CDR3 is 13 residues long. Trimming removed 0 bases at V and 6 bases at J, with 8 bases between. CDR3 in amino acids: CASSQDGGPEAFF. CDR3 in DNA: TGTGCCAGCAGCCAAGATGGGGGCCCTGAAGCTTTCTTT.

The chain employs TRBV9 and TRBJ1-3, with D possibly matching TRBD1 (5 bases). This CDR3 contains 15 residues. The V gene's germline CDR1 is SGDLS and CDR2 YYNGEE. Trimming removed 4 bases from V and 0 bases from J, with 11 bases in between. The CDR3 coding sequence is TGTGCCAGCAGCTATGACAGTAACTCTGGAAACACCATATATTTT. Amino acid sequence: CASSYDSNSGNTIYF.

Concerning this clone: A much larger clone differs by one base, so this may be a read error. The chain carries TRBV10-3 and TRBJ2-1, with 7 bases that match TRBD2. CDR3 length: 15 amino acids. From germline, CDR1 is ENHRY and CDR2 SYGVKD. The CDR3 loop reads CAIGDGREPHNEQFF. CDR3 bases: TGTGCCATCGGTGATGGGCGGGAGCCCCACAATGAGCAGTTCTTC.

The V gene is TRBV4-2, the J gene TRBJ2-5; 10 bases fit TRBD2. This CDR3 region has 20 residues. CDR1 and CDR2 (germline): LGHNA, YNFKEQ. Losses at the gene ends were 0 bases for V and 4 bases for J; bases not matched to a gene: 17. The DNA of the CDR3 is TGTGCCAGCAGCCAAGACCCTCCCCGGCGGCTAGCGGGAGACGCAGAGACCCAGTACTTC. Its protein is CASSQDPPRRLAGDAETQYF.

This clone was found a few times. The rearrangement links TRBV10-3 to TRBJ2-3; 10 nucleotides line up with TRBD2. The germline V gene has CDR1 ENHRY and CDR2 SYGVKD. CDR3 size: 16 residues. Trimming cost V 0 bases and J 6 bases; bases outside gene matches: 6. CDR3 sequence reads: CAISESQAGGGDTQYF. CDR3 bases: TGTGCCATCAGTGAGTCGCAAGCGGGAGGGGGCGATACGCAGTATTTT.

The chain links TRBV7-2 to TRBJ1-1, with D perhaps TRBD1 (5 bases). Trimming shortened V by 3 bases and J by 1 base, and 9 bases separated the two germline ends. In germline, CDR1 is SGHTA, CDR2 FQGNSA. The CDR3 loop spans 14 amino acids. The DNA of the CDR3 is TGTGCCAGCAGCTTTGACAGCTGGAACACTGAAGCTTTCTTT. It yields the protein CASSFDSWNTEAFF.

This clone was recorded only once. The V and J genes are TRBV9 and TRBJ2-3; TRBD2 aligns across 12 bases. J gave up 2 bases and V 0 bases, and 1 base lay outside the gene matches. The CDR3 spans 16 residues. Germline CDR1 is SGDLS and CDR2 is YYNGEE. The CDR3 here is CASSVGLAGATDTQYF. The CDR3 DNA reads TGTGCCAGCAGCGTAGGACTAGCGGGGGCCACAGATACGCAGTATTTT.

The V gene is TRBV3-1 (or the pseudogene TRBV3-2), the J gene TRBJ2-7; D gene ambiguous. Germline CDR1 is LGHDT and CDR2 is YNNKEL (reference sequence). Trimming took off 4 bases at V and 0 bases at J, with 13 bases between the two ends. CDR3 length: 15 residues. CDR3 amino acids: CASSRSFQLSYEQYF. The CDR3 DNA is TGTGCCAGCAGCCGTAGCTTTCAGCTCTCCTACGAGCAGTACTTC.

The chain carries TRBV28 and TRBJ1-4; the match to TRBD1 covers 7 bases. Germline V gives CDR1 MDHEN, CDR2 SYDVKM. J gave up 4 bases and V 10 bases, and 9 bases lay outside the gene matches. The CDR3 runs 14 residues. The DNA of the CDR3 is TGTGCCACCGGCGAGGGGACAGTTAATGAAAAACTGTTTTTT. This gives the protein CATGEGTVNEKLFF.

DNA of the CDR3: TGTGCCAGCAGCGCAAGACTAGCGGGAGAGGACACCCAGTACTTC. Translation: CASSARLAGEDTQYF. V and J are TRBV11-2 and TRBJ2-5, with TRBD2 matching over 12 bases. Losses at the gene ends were 5 bases for V and 8 bases for J; bases not matched to a gene: 9. This CDR3 region has 15 residues. From germline, CDR1 is SGHAT and CDR2 FQNNGV. Full variable domain (rest looked up from reference TRBV11-2 and TRBJ2-5): EAGVAQSPRYKIIEKRQSVAFWCNPISGHATLYWYQQILGQGPKLLIQFQNNGVVDDSQLPKDRFSAERLKGVDSTLKIQPAKLEDSAVYLCASSARLAGEDTQYFGPGTRLLVL.

The V gene is TRBV6-5, the J gene TRBJ2-1; TRBD2 agrees at 9 bases. The V gene's germline CDR1 is MNHEY and CDR2 SVGAGI. V lost 6 bases and J lost 4; bases outside the gene matches: 1. The CDR3 loop spans 13 amino acids. CDR3 protein: CASRTSGYNEQFF. DNA of the CDR3: TGTGCCAGCAGAACTAGCGGGTACAATGAGCAGTTCTTC.

The J gene is TRBJ2-3, the V gene TRBV19; 7 positions agree with TRBD2. J gave up 0 bases and V 5 bases, and 2 bases lay outside the gene matches. Germline CDR1 and CDR2: LNHDA and SQIVND (reference sequence). The CDR3 covers 14 residues. The CDR3 region has the DNA TGTGCCAGTAGTCAGCGGGAAAGCACAGATACGCAGTATTTT. This codes for CASSQRESTDTQYF.

V is TRBV3-1 (or the pseudogene TRBV3-2) and J is TRBJ2-5, with 7 bases matching TRBD2. Germline V lookup: CDR1 LGHDT, CDR2 YNNKEL (reference sequence). V lost 4 bases to trimming and J lost 2 bases; unmatched junction nucleotides: 10. This CDR3 contains 16 residues. Written as DNA, the CDR3 is TGTGCCAGCAGCCCCCGGGAGCGGGGCGTACAAGAGACCCAGTACTTC. Translating it yields CASSPRERGVQETQYF.

This clone was seen a single time. The V call is TRBV11-1, the J call TRBJ2-1, with 9 bases matching TRBD2. This CDR3 spans 15 amino acids. The germline V gene encodes CDR1 SGHAT and CDR2 FQDESV (reference sequence). With 5 bases clipped from V and 10 bases from J, the junction kept 12 bases outside the gene matches. The CDR3 reads CASSQVRLAGREQFF. As DNA, the CDR3 is TGTGCCAGCAGCCAGGTTAGGCTAGCGGGAAGAGAGCAGTTCTTC. The whole variable domain, filled in from reference TRBV11-1 and TRBJ2-1, reads EAEVAQSPRYKITEKSQAVAFWCDPISGHATLYWYRQILGQGPELLVQFQDESVVDDSQLPKDRFSAERLKGVDSTLKIQPAELGDSAMYLCASSQVRLAGREQFFGPGTRLTVL.

The rearrangement links TRBV6-2 or TRBV6-3 to TRBJ2-7; a weak D match, TRBD1 (6 bases). V shed 4 bases and J shed 2 bases, with 9 bases lying between them. This CDR3 region has 13 residues. Germline V gives CDR1 MNHEY, CDR2 SVGEGT. The CDR3 here is CASSSTGAYEQYF. The CDR3 DNA is TGTGCCAGCAGTTCGACAGGAGCCTACGAGCAGTACTTC.

The chain carries TRBV4-2 and TRBJ1-4; a possible D gene is TRBD1 (6 bases). The germline CDR1 and CDR2 sequences are LGHNA and YNFKEQ. Trimming shortened V by 4 bases and J by 1 base, and 10 bases separated the two germline ends. CDR3 size: 15 residues. The CDR3 sequence is CASSLPQGTNEKLFF. As DNA, the CDR3 is TGTGCCAGCAGCCTCCCACAGGGAACTAATGAAAAACTGTTTTTT.